The rows below give T cell receptor beta chains drawn from one sample of a study of blood T cell repertoires in COVID-19. TCRdb's table, derived via immunoSEQ multiplex PCR, lists solely in-frame clones and lacks some. The data hold roughly 41,000 clones, with more than 75% observed a single time. The specimen sequenced was peripheral blood. The source of these receptors is a human donor in a cohort sampled during active COVID-19. Each CDR3 is given with its conserved first and last residue. A D gene is named only where the DNA matches it firmly.

v_call	d_call	cdr3_aa
TRBV7-9	.	CASSPDTLNTEAFF
TRBV10-3	.	CAISRAGAGTDTQYF
TRBV7-3	TRBD1	CASSPDRGIYNEQFF
TRBV3-1/TRBV3-2	TRBD1	CASTQQGAVNEKLFF
TRBV7-9	.	CASSQGLGVNTEAFF
TRBV11-3	TRBD2	CASSGSGTSGSIGSDEQFF
TRBV6-5	.	CASNPGSSYNEQFF
TRBV30	TRBD1	CAWSVGTGDPDTQYF
TRBV5-4	.	CASSLVGRKDYGYTF
TRBV28	TRBD1	CASSLEGAEAEAFF
TRBV6-6	TRBD2	CASSFGLAGVRELFF
TRBV27	.	CASSLSPSSYNEQFF
TRBV18	.	CASSPPGGGCEQFF
TRBV6-6	TRBD1	CASSYLGQTHNEQFF
TRBV28	.	CASRQGNPNEKLFF
TRBV28	.	CASTSILGATYEQYF
TRBV2	.	CASKLLSPLHF